These 21 T cell receptor beta chains were all obtained from the same sample, sequenced in a study of blood T cell repertoires in COVID-19. Some clones are missing from TCRdb's copy, which holds only in-frame ones; the method was immunoSEQ multiplex PCR. The repertoire includes about 70,000 clones, about 88% of them detected once, and less than 4% sits in the top ten. Input material: peripheral blood. These receptors all stem from a man in his sixties or seventies with active COVID-19.

The chain employs TRBV5-1 and TRBJ2-6, with 9 positions matching TRBD1. V trimming: 5 bases; J trimming: 0 bases; junction bases outside the gene matches: 3. Germline-derived CDR1 and CDR2 are SGHRS and YFSETQ. The CDR3 length is 16 residues. CDR3 in amino acids: CASRGQGPSGANVLTF. CDR3 nucleotides: TGCGCCAGCAGGGGACAGGGTCCCTCTGGGGCCAACGTCCTGACTTTC. Supplemented by reference TRBV5-1 and TRBJ2-6, the full variable domain reads KAGVTQTPRYLIKTRGQQVTLSCSPISGHRSVSWYQQTPGQGLQFLFEYFSETQRNKGNFPGRFSGRQFSNSRSEMNVSTLELGDSALYLCASRGQGPSGANVLTFGAGSRLTVL.

The chain combines TRBV9 with TRBJ1-2; D call uncertain. The CDR3 is 13 residues long. CDR1 and CDR2 from the germline V gene are SGDLS and YYNGEE. The V end was cut by 4 bases, the J end by 4 bases, with 11 bases between. The CDR3 nucleotides are TGTGCCAGCAGCCCGCCAGCGGGCTATGGCTACACCTTC. It codes for CASSPPAGYGYTF.

The V and J genes are TRBV6-5 and TRBJ1-2, with 8 bases lining up with TRBD1. CDR3 length equals 15 residues. J lost 2 bases, V lost 6 bases, and 8 bases had no gene match. The germline V gene encodes CDR1 MNHEY and CDR2 SVGAGI. The CDR3 DNA follows: TGTGCCAGCAGCCAAAACAGGGGGGGCAACTATGGCTACACCTTC. Encoded protein: CASSQNRGGNYGYTF.

DNA of the CDR3: TGTGCCAGCAGGGGGCAGGGGGTAGAGACCCAGTACTTC. Translating gives CASRGQGVETQYF. The rearrangement links TRBV6-6 to TRBJ2-5; TRBD1 matches 7 bases. The CDR3 runs to 13 residues. Trimming cost V 6 bases and J 4 bases; bases outside gene matches: 5. CDR1 MNHNY and CDR2 SVGAGI come from the germline V gene (reference sequence).

The CDR3 DNA follows: TGTGCCAGCAGTGCGACAGGGGGGACGACTGAAGCTTTCTTT. It specifies CASSATGGTTEAFF. The rearrangement links TRBV27 to TRBJ1-1, with 9 bases identical to TRBD1. CDR1 is MNHEY, CDR2 SMNVEV, per germline (reference sequence). The CDR3 is 14 residues long. J was trimmed by 5 bases and V by 5 bases; bases with no gene match: 6.

The V and J genes are TRBV6-2 or TRBV6-3 and TRBJ2-5; D perhaps matches TRBD2 (6 bases). V was trimmed by 2 bases and J by 5 bases, leaving 12 bases between them. The germline CDR1 and CDR2 sequences are MNHEY and SVGEGT. CDR3 length equals 14 residues. The CDR3 spells CASSYGGGRETQYF. The CDR3 bases are TGTGCCAGCAGTTACGGGGGAGGTCGGGAGACCCAGTACTTC.

The rearrangement links TRBV30 to TRBJ2-7, with D hard to call. Trimming removed 0 bases at V and 7 bases at J, with 13 bases between. Per germline, CDR1 GTSNPN and CDR2 SVGIG (reference sequence). The CDR3 sequence is 13 residues long. The CDR3 spells CAWSVQPTREQYF. The CDR3, as DNA: TGTGCCTGGAGTGTACAACCGACGAGGGAGCAGTACTTC.

This chain uses TRBV30 with TRBJ1-6, with D unclear. Looked up from germline, CDR1 is GTSNPN and CDR2 is SVGIG (reference sequence). This CDR3 is 14 amino acids long. Trimming stripped 3 bases from V and 0 bases from J, with 6 bases between. CDR3 in amino acids: CAWSLSSYNSPLHF. The CDR3 region has the DNA TGTGCCTGGAGCCTGAGCTCCTATAATTCACCCCTCCACTTT.

The CDR3: CATSAPTGKSGELFF. The CDR3 bases are TGTGCCACCAGTGCCCCGACAGGGAAATCCGGGGAGCTGTTTTTT. The rearrangement links TRBV24-1 to TRBJ2-2, with 7 bases matching TRBD1. CDR1 and CDR2 from the germline V gene are KGHDR and SFDVKD. The CDR3 is 15 amino acids. The J segment lost 6 bases and the V segment lost 5 bases, leaving 8 bases of the junction unmatched.

V and J are TRBV6-2 or TRBV6-3 and TRBJ2-7; TRBD2 matches at 8 bases. V shed 6 bases, J shed 2 bases, and the junction held 15 bases outside the gene matches. The CDR3 length is 17 residues. Germline V gene sequence: CDR1 MNHEY, CDR2 SVGEGT. The CDR3 is CASSSPPSGRGPYEQYF. In DNA form, the CDR3 reads TGTGCCAGCAGCTCACCCCCTAGCGGGCGAGGCCCCTACGAGCAGTACTTC.

The genes are TRBV30 and TRBJ2-7, with D perhaps TRBD1 (6 bases). V was pared by 5 bases and J by 6 bases, with 11 bases between. CDR3 length equals 11 residues. Germline V CDR1 and CDR2: GTSNPN, SVGIG (reference sequence). DNA for the CDR3: TGTGCCTGGCAGACAGGACGCGAGCAGTACTTC. As protein: CAWQTGREQYF.

In its sample, this clone was seen once. The V gene is TRBV11-1, the J gene TRBJ2-1; tentative D call: TRBD2 (6 bases). The CDR3 length is 14 residues. The germline gives CDR1 SGHAT, CDR2 FQDESV (reference sequence). V was clipped by 7 bases and J by 6 bases, with 16 bases between them. This CDR3 reads CASTPRFSGNEQFF. CDR3 DNA: TGTGCCAGCACCCCCAGGTTTAGCGGCAATGAGCAGTTCTTC.

The chain combines TRBV11-2 with TRBJ2-7; 12 nucleotides line up with TRBD2. The J segment lost 4 bases and the V segment lost 5 bases, leaving 6 bases of the junction unmatched. There are 15 residues in the CDR3. Germline V gene lookup returns CDR1 SGHAT and CDR2 FQNNGV. The CDR3 is CASSPGLAGRYEQYF. The CDR3 DNA sequence: TGTGCCAGCAGCCCCGGACTAGCGGGACGGTACGAGCAGTACTTC.

This clone showed up just once. The rearrangement uses TRBV28 and TRBJ2-7, with 10 bases fitting TRBD1. V shed 4 bases and J 1 base; nucleotides not matched to a gene: 7. This CDR3 contains 16 residues. Germline V lookup: CDR1 MDHEN, CDR2 SYDVKM. The CDR3 sequence: CASSSPRTGGSYEQYF. The CDR3 DNA reads as TGTGCCAGCAGTTCGCCGAGGACAGGGGGGTCCTACGAGCAGTACTTC.

This clone appeared a single time. The genes are TRBV5-4 and TRBJ2-7; 9 positions match TRBD2. This CDR3 contains 15 residues. CDR1 SGHNT and CDR2 YYREEE come from the germline V gene (reference sequence). V lost 3 bases and J lost 0; bases outside the gene matches: 4. CDR3 protein: CASSSGSGGSYEQYF. CDR3 coding DNA: TGTGCCAGCAGCTCCGGTAGCGGGGGCTCCTACGAGCAGTACTTC.

J is TRBJ1-5 and V is TRBV24-1, with 9 nucleotides matching TRBD1. Germline V gives CDR1 KGHDR, CDR2 SFDVKD. The V gene end was trimmed by 5 bases and the J gene end by 6 bases; junction bases not matched to a gene: 7. CDR3 size: 15 residues. Here the CDR3 reads CATSAGDRAGQPQHF. DNA of the CDR3: TGTGCCACCAGTGCCGGGGACAGGGCGGGTCAGCCCCAGCATTTT.

By proportion, this clone is medium-sized. This chain joins TRBV18 and TRBJ2-3; tentative D call: TRBD1 (5 bases). V was shortened by 4 bases and J by 0 bases, with 14 bases between the two germline ends. The germline V gene encodes CDR1 KGHSH and CDR2 LQKENI. The CDR3 extends over 16 amino acids. CDR3 nucleotide sequence: TGTGCCAGCTCACTCCCAGGGTCCTTAAGCACAGATACGCAGTATTTT. It translates to CASSLPGSLSTDTQYF.

The chain joins TRBV11-1 to TRBJ1-4, with D unresolved. Between the trimmed V and J ends, which lost 5 bases and 6 bases, there was a span of 16 bases. The CDR3 consists of 15 residues. Germline V gene sequence: CDR1 SGHAT, CDR2 FQDESV (reference sequence). The CDR3, as DNA: TGTGCCAGCAGCCCAGGAGCGGGGAGTGATGAAAAACTGTTTTTT. It is translated as CASSPGAGSDEKLFF.

The V gene is TRBV7-8, the J gene TRBJ1-5; the match to TRBD1 covers 9 bases. CDR1 is SGHVS, CDR2 FQNEAQ, per germline. This CDR3 contains 19 residues. V gave up 1 base and J gave up 5 bases; unmatched junction bases: 15. CDR3 protein: CASSLGFGTGRLRDQPQHF. The CDR3 DNA sequence: TGTGCCAGCAGCTTAGGGTTCGGGACAGGGCGTCTTCGGGATCAGCCCCAGCATTTT.

The chain carries TRBV9 and TRBJ1-4, with 8 bases identical to TRBD1. The CDR3 length is 12 residues. Unmatched junction bases numbered 1, after V lost 4 bases and J lost 8 bases. The germline V gene encodes CDR1 SGDLS and CDR2 YYNGEE. The chain's CDR3 is CASSRQGEKLFF. The CDR3 nucleotides are TGTGCCAGCAGCCGACAGGGGGAAAAACTGTTTTTT.

The chain uses TRBV18 and TRBJ1-6; the D is unclear. Deletions cut 3 bases from V and 10 bases from J, with 19 bases between. The CDR3 runs to 16 residues. In germline, CDR1 is KGHSH, CDR2 LQKENI. CDR3 region: CASSPTSVEVGSPLHF. The CDR3 DNA is TGTGCCAGCTCACCCACCTCCGTGGAGGTGGGGTCACCCCTCCACTTT.